This T cell receptor (beta chain) originates from a study of blood T cell repertoires in COVID-19. For the study at large: The United States, Italy and Spain supplied acute and convalescent COVID-19 samples.

After removal of 3 bases from V and 7 bases from J, the junction contained 11 bases not matched to a gene. The CDR3 loop spans 15 amino acids. CDR1 is SGHTA and CDR2 is FQGNSA in the germline V gene. Original processing notes: Amplification from reference gene primers served as the basis for estimated nucleated cell counts. Generated by immunoSEQ multiplex PCR, the TCRdb table keeps only in-frame clones and is missing some. V and J calls and clone size are given by that table; D and trimming were obtained from the DNA. Of 300,000 to 400,000 clones listed, 89% were seen once; the top ten hold 3%. This TCR came from a woman in her twenties or thirties with COVID-19, enrolled during active disease. The material sequenced was peripheral blood. This chain links TRBV7-2 with TRBJ2-7; 8 bases line up with TRBD1. The CDR3 loop reads CASSLRTGFDREQYF. The CDR3 coding sequence is TGTGCCAGCAGCTTGAGGACAGGGTTCGACCGGGAGCAGTACTTC.